This entry lists 18 T cell receptor beta chains sequenced from one sample in a study of T cell responses to AZD1222 COVID-19 vaccine. Clones were read by immunoSEQ multiplex PCR, and TCRdb kept only the in-frame ones, dropping some. The sample holds around 88,000 clones, approximately 87% seen once. The source was peripheral blood, collected on day 0 of AZD1222 vaccination. These receptors came from an adult in good health.

The chain links TRBV27 to TRBJ1-1; 9 bases match TRBD1. Trimming took 6 bases from V and 4 from J; bases not matched to a gene: 9. This CDR3 is built from 15 residues. From germline, CDR1 is MNHEY and CDR2 SMNVEV (reference sequence). The CDR3 reads CASSRDREVRTEAFF. CDR3 nucleotide sequence: TGTGCCAGCAGCCGGGACAGGGAAGTTCGCACTGAAGCTTTCTTT.

This clone came up once. The chain combines TRBV19 with TRBJ1-5; tentatively, D is TRBD1 (6 bases). Trimming shortened V by 0 bases and J by 1 base, and 10 bases separated the two germline ends. In germline, CDR1 is LNHDA, CDR2 SQIVND (reference sequence). The CDR3 sequence is 16 residues long. The CDR3 DNA follows: TGTGCCAGTAGTATAGAAACAGGGATGAGCAATCAGCCCCAGCATTTT. This encodes CASSIETGMSNQPQHF.

This clone was detected once. CDR3 region: CASSPEENTEAFF. CDR3 nucleotides: TGCGCCAGCAGCCCGGAAGAGAACACTGAAGCTTTCTTT. The gene calls are TRBV4-3 and TRBJ1-1; D gene uncertain. Trimming cost V 4 bases and J 1 base, with 7 bases left between them. The CDR3 loop spans 13 amino acids. The germline gives CDR1 LGHNA, CDR2 YSLEER.

This chain joins TRBV2 and TRBJ1-1; possibly TRBD1 for D (5 bases). CDR1 SNHLY and CDR2 FYNNEI come from the germline V gene. Trimming cost V 1 base and J 5 bases, with 14 bases left between them. The CDR3 runs to 15 residues. CDR3 bases: TGTGCCAGCAGTGAAGGACAGTCGGAGCGGACTGAAGCTTTCTTT. Translation gives CASSEGQSERTEAFF. Full variable domain (outside the CDR3, taken from reference TRBV2 and TRBJ1-1): EPEVTQTPSHQVTQMGQEVILRCVPISNHLYFYWYRQILGQKVEFLVSFYNNEISEKSEIFDDQFSVERPDGSNFTLKIRSTKLEDSAMYFCASSEGQSERTEAFFGQGTRLTVV.

The J gene is TRBJ2-3, the V gene TRBV4-3; the match to TRBD1 covers 8 bases. From germline, CDR1 is LGHNA and CDR2 YSLEER. This CDR3 is 16 amino acids long. V was clipped by 4 bases and J by 1 base; unmatched bases: 7. The CDR3 loop is CASSPGGGIGTDTQYF. The CDR3 nucleotides are TGCGCCAGCAGCCCAGGGGGCGGGATAGGCACAGATACGCAGTATTTT.

The rearrangement links TRBV18 to TRBJ2-3; possibly TRBD1 for D (5 bases). The CDR3 is 13 amino acids. Trimming left V 5 bases short and J 3 bases short, with 9 bases between. From germline, CDR1 is KGHSH and CDR2 LQKENI. Here the CDR3 reads CASSTDRTDTQYF. CDR3 sequence (DNA): TGTGCCAGCTCAACCGACAGAACAGATACGCAGTATTTT. Full variable domain (rest looked up from reference TRBV18 and TRBJ2-3): NAGVMQNPRHLVRRRGQEARLRCSPMKGHSHVYWYRQLPEEGLKFMVYLQKENIIDESGMPKERFSAEFPKEGPSILRIQQVVRGDSAAYFCASSTDRTDTQYFGPGTRLTVL.

The rearrangement uses TRBV19 and TRBJ2-6; 8 nucleotides line up with TRBD1. The J segment lost 4 bases and the V segment lost 4 bases, leaving 6 bases of the junction unmatched. This CDR3 has 16 amino acids. Germline-derived CDR1 and CDR2 are LNHDA and SQIVND (reference sequence). The CDR3, as DNA: TGTGCCAGTAGTACTCAGGGGGCGCGAGGGGCCAACGTCCTGACTTTC. This encodes CASSTQGARGANVLTF. Supplemented by reference TRBV19 and TRBJ2-6, the full variable domain reads DGGITQSPKYLFRKEGQNVTLSCEQNLNHDAMYWYRQDPGQGLRLIYYSQIVNDFQKGDIAEGYSVSREKKESFPLTVTSAQKNPTAFYLCASSTQGARGANVLTFGAGSRLTVL.

This clone is a singleton in its sample. V gene TRBV5-3 combines with J gene TRBJ1-6; the D gene is possibly TRBD1 (6 bases). TRBV5-3 is placed among ORFs of uncertain function. Trimming took off 0 bases at V and 8 bases at J, with 12 bases between the two ends. This CDR3 comprises 15 residues. The DNA of the CDR3 is TGTGCCAGAAGCTTGGGTGGGGGCTCGGATTCACCCCTCCACTTT. It yields the protein CARSLGGGSDSPLHF.

This chain joins TRBV3-1 (or the pseudogene TRBV3-2) and TRBJ2-3; D unclear. The CDR3 is 14 residues long. In germline, CDR1 is LGHDT, CDR2 YNNKEL (reference sequence). Between the trimmed V and J ends, which lost 2 bases and 1 base, there was a span of 7 bases. The DNA for the CDR3 is TGTGCCAGCAGCCAACAGTCCCGCACAGATACGCAGTATTTT. Residues: CASSQQSRTDTQYF.

The rearrangement uses TRBV28 and TRBJ2-1; 8 bases line up with TRBD1. The V gene's germline CDR1 is MDHEN and CDR2 SYDVKM. The CDR3 is 16 amino acids. The V and J ends lost 2 bases and 4 bases, in that order; junction bases with no gene match: 7. This CDR3 is CASSLRTGHLYNEQFF. CDR3 nucleotide sequence: TGTGCCAGCAGTTTAAGGACAGGGCACCTATACAATGAGCAGTTCTTC.

V and J are TRBV28 and TRBJ1-5; tentative D call: TRBD1 (5 bases). Trimming pared 3 bases from V and 0 bases from J, leaving 9 bases between. CDR3 size: 15 residues. CDR1 and CDR2 (germline): MDHEN, SYDVKM. CDR3 in amino acids: CASSFITGSNQPQHF. CDR3 coding DNA: TGTGCCAGCAGTTTTATCACAGGTAGCAATCAGCCCCAGCATTTT.

V usage is TRBV28 and J usage is TRBJ1-2, with 11 bases fitting TRBD1. This CDR3 is built from 16 residues. The germline V gene has CDR1 MDHEN and CDR2 SYDVKM. The V and J ends lost 5 bases and 4 bases, in that order; junction bases with no gene match: 9. CDR3 DNA sequence: TGTGCCAGCAGTCCCCGGACAGGGGGCTTTTTCTATGGCTACACCTTC. This translates into CASSPRTGGFFYGYTF.

V usage is TRBV2 and J usage is TRBJ2-7, with TRBD1 identical over 8 bases. The CDR3 loop spans 12 amino acids. V was pared by 6 bases and J by 3 bases, with 1 base of the junction left unmatched. CDR1 and CDR2 (germline): SNHLY, FYNNEI. This CDR3 reads CASRGTGYEQYF. The CDR3 coding sequence is TGTGCCAGCAGGGGGACAGGCTACGAGCAGTACTTC.

V and J are TRBV24-1 and TRBJ2-3, with 9 bases fitting TRBD2. Looked up from germline, CDR1 is KGHDR and CDR2 is SFDVKD. V was clipped by 5 bases and J by 0 bases; unmatched bases: 2. The CDR3 runs 15 residues. The CDR3 sequence: CATSGAGGSTDTQYF. For the CDR3, the DNA is TGTGCCACCAGTGGGGCGGGAGGGAGCACAGATACGCAGTATTTT.

In this sample, this clone turned up once. The genes are TRBV7-9 and TRBJ1-1; the D is unclear. The V and J ends lost 4 bases and 6 bases respectively, with 9 bases between them. The CDR3 runs to 12 residues. Germline V gene data show CDR1 as SEHNR and CDR2 as FQNEAQ (reference sequence). This chain's CDR3 is CASSSSGSEAFF. The CDR3 bases are TGTGCCAGCAGCTCGTCGGGGTCTGAAGCTTTCTTT.

With regard to this clone: A read error may produce the germline difference seen at one junction end. The V call is TRBV7-7, the J call TRBJ2-1; D might be TRBD2 (6 bases). Per germline, CDR1 SSHAT and CDR2 FNYEAQ (reference sequence). The CDR3 consists of 15 residues. The CDR3 nucleotides read TGTGCTAGCAGCTTAGTAAGTATCGGACTATCGAAGCAGTTCTTC. Its protein product is CASSLVSIGLSKQFF.

A few counts support this clone. The chain couples TRBV7-9 to TRBJ2-3, with 10 bases matching TRBD2. The CDR3 runs to 15 residues. The trim removed 1 base at V and 6 bases at J, leaving 4 bases unmatched. Per germline, CDR1 SEHNR and CDR2 FQNEAQ (reference sequence). The CDR3 sequence: CASSLVLAGADTQYF. The CDR3 DNA reads as TGTGCCAGCAGCTTAGTCCTAGCGGGAGCGGATACGCAGTATTTT.

The V and J genes are TRBV6-5 and TRBJ1-4; D unclear. From germline, CDR1 is MNHEY and CDR2 SVGAGI. V was pared by 7 bases and J by 4 bases, with 10 bases between. The CDR3 length is 13 residues. The CDR3 nucleotides are TGTGCCAGCATGGATACCAGTAATGAAAAACTGTTTTTT. Protein sequence: CASMDTSNEKLFF.